Following are 5 T cell receptor beta chains from one sample sequenced in a study of shared clonotypes between healthy human individuals. Selected positively for CCR7 and CD45RO-negative, naive CD8 cells excluded terminally differentiated effector memory CD45RA+ cells. The repertoire was sequenced with immunoSEQ multiplex PCR; TCRdb's copy has only in-frame clones and lacks some. In the table there are about 580,000 clones, 98% of which are singletons. The sequencing sample was made of naive CD8+ T cells sorted from blood. All receptors come from a man aged 25 to 45 in good health.

The rearrangement uses TRBV10-3 and TRBJ2-2; either TRBD1 or TRBD2 may fit D (5 bases each). The CDR3 covers 16 residues. Trimming cost V 2 bases and J 0 bases, with 10 bases left between them. CDR1 is ENHRY, CDR2 SYGVKD, per germline. CDR3 in amino acids: CAISETGTANTGELFF. CDR3 DNA sequence: TGTGCCATCAGTGAGACCGGGACGGCGAACACCGGGGAGCTGTTTTTT.

This clone was picked up a small number of times. V is TRBV6-4 and J is TRBJ2-1; 8 bases match TRBD2. Germline lookup yields CDR1 MRHNA and CDR2 SNTAGT. CDR3 length equals 16 residues. With 1 base clipped from V and 8 bases from J, the junction kept 10 bases outside the gene matches. This CDR3 is CASSDWSGRHTHEQFF. The CDR3 DNA is TGTGCCAGCAGTGACTGGAGCGGGAGACACACACATGAGCAGTTCTTC.

The chain joins TRBV4-3 to TRBJ1-2, with a possible D match to TRBD1 (5 bases). In germline, CDR1 is LGHNA, CDR2 YSLEER. Trimming removed 4 bases from V and 5 bases from J, with 8 bases in between. The CDR3 has 12 residues. CDR3 sequence reads: CASSRDGYGYTF. The DNA of the CDR3 is TGCGCCAGCAGCCGGGACGGTTATGGCTACACCTTC.

V and J are TRBV7-9 and TRBJ2-3; 9 nucleotides line up with TRBD1. The V gene's germline CDR1 is SEHNR and CDR2 FQNEAQ (reference sequence). V gave up 5 bases and J gave up 3 bases; unmatched junction bases: 9. The CDR3 has 16 amino acids. DNA of the CDR3: TGTGCCAGCAGCGACAGACCGGGACAGGGAACAGATACGCAGTATTTT. It encodes CASSDRPGQGTDTQYF.

Details on this clone: The same CDR3 is also encoded by other DNA sequences in this sample. The chain employs TRBV19 and TRBJ1-2, with no clear D. CDR3 size: 13 residues. Germline V lookup: CDR1 LNHDA, CDR2 SQIVND (reference sequence). V was pared by 3 bases and J by 1 base, with 6 bases between. CDR3 amino acids: CASSISLNYGYTF. DNA for the CDR3: TGTGCCAGTAGTATTTCCCTTAACTATGGCTACACCTTC.